The clone carrying this TCR beta chain has a handful of counts. Germline V lookup: CDR1 MNHNS, CDR2 SASEGT. There are 17 residues in the CDR3. V was pared by 6 bases and J by 3 bases, with 15 bases of the junction left unmatched. The data were taken from a study of T-cell reconstitution after alpha-beta-depleted transplantation in children. Preparation of the TCRbeta library was carried out with unique molecular identifiers. TCRdb itself ran the PCR reads through MiXCR, one entry per CDR3 protein. This table holds approximately 430,000 distinct CDR3 sequences, around 15% found once. The sequencing used PBMCs, mostly from graft donor cells, collected 360 days after TCRalphabeta/CD19-depleted stem cell transplant. The J gene is TRBJ2-7, the V gene TRBV6-1; 9 nucleotides line up with TRBD2. The clonotype was recovered from a boy in the first two years of life who had a stem cell transplant for Wiskott-Aldrich syndrome, so the T cells may come from the graft donor. CDR3 coding DNA: TGTGCCAGCAGCCTCGGTAGTAGACTAGCGGCAAGCTACGAGCAGTACTTC. Encoded protein: CASSLGSRLAASYEQYF.